This TCR beta chain comes out of a study of blood T cell repertoires in COVID-19 (dated by TCRdb to 2020 to 2021). With respect to the entire study: Samples covering the acute and convalescent phases of COVID-19 were provided by collaborators in the United States, Italy and Spain. The repertoires were released in a freely available public database intended as a resource for research on the immune response to SARS-CoV-2. Subjects who had been exposed to COVID-19, were actively infected with it, or had recovered from it provided the deeply sampled blood TCRbeta repertoires that made up the dataset. Nearly every sample came with metadata listing a de-identified subject ID, COVID-19 status, age in years and sex. Where available, HLA class I and class II types were taken from metadata supplied by the sample provider and were not determined by assay-based typing. The prospective study material was composed of cDNA or gDNA derived from T cells, B-cell-depleted T cells, or PBMCs. The samples were drawn from the first 160 participants of the ongoing ImmuneRACE study and from some 1,300 subjects provided by 6 global collaborators. What the authors observed across the whole study: The quantity of clinical and demographic metadata differed by source and by participant and was supplied without curation.

TCRbeta CDR3 regions were amplified from genomic DNA by means of the immunoSEQ Assay, a bias-controlled multiplex PCR. From the authors' description of their analysis: Nucleated cell counts per sample were estimated from amplification of reference gene primers within the assay. Sequence reads were collapsed and filtered to measure the absolute abundance of every unique TCRbeta CDR3 rearrangement. For each sample, productive Simpson clonality was calculated by taking the square root of Simpson's diversity index across productive rearrangements. TCRdb limited this immuneACCESS table to in-frame rearrangements with V and J called. A share of clones is missing; checked studies link under half to unresolved V genes, and the rest is unexplained. That table supplies the V and J calls and clone size; D and trimming were determined from the DNA. For this sample there are 70,000 to 80,000 clones; 82% appear just once. Roughly 15% of the sample rests with the top ten.

V loses 0 bases, J loses 6 bases, and the germline ends lie 11 bases apart. The CDR3, from cysteine to phenylalanine, totals 14 residues. The only DNA kept is the CDR3, 42 bases in frame from the first base. The germline V gene encodes CDR1 SGHAT and CDR2 FQNNGV. Comments on this clone: Which antigen it targets is not known. No clone much larger than this one lies a single base away; base qualities are absent.

Collaborating institutions collected whole blood in K2EDTA tubes following their own protocols. For TCRbeta analysis, collaborators shipped samples as frozen whole blood, isolated PBMCs, or DNA extracted from either of those sample types. Input material: peripheral blood. The sequence joins TRBV11-2 to TRBJ1-2; no D gene is confidently identified. This clonotype was sampled from an elderly woman with acute or convalescent COVID-19. DNA sequence: TGTGCCAGCAGCTTAGATATCTTCAGCGATGGCTACACCTTC. The translation is CASSLDIFSDGYTF. Outside the CDR3, residues come from the reference TRBV11-2 and TRBJ1-2 proteins, so the full variable domain is: EAGVAQSPRYKIIEKRQSVAFWCNPISGHATLYWYQQILGQGPKLLIQFQNNGVVDDSQLPKDRFSAERLKGVDSTLKIQPAKLEDSAVYLCASSLDIFSDGYTFGSGTRLTVV.